This T cell receptor beta chain came from a study of blood T cell repertoires in COVID-19. As for the study in general: Samples taken during acute and convalescent COVID-19 were collected in the United States, Italy and Spain. The analysed material was cDNA or gDNA that came from T cells, B-cell-depleted T cells, or PBMCs.

The CDR3 sequence is 13 residues long. J lost 3 bases, V lost 4 bases, and 4 bases had no gene match. The germline gives CDR1 SGDLS, CDR2 YYNGEE. This clone was counted between two and nine times. The authors' processing: For nucleated cells, counts were estimated from reference gene primer amplification. Repertoires were generated with immunoSEQ multiplex PCR, while TCRdb's copy carries only in-frame clones and drops some. V and J calls and clone size are those listed in that table; D and trimming were worked out from the DNA. This sample has 180,000 or so clones, with roughly 90% found just once. Input material: peripheral blood. The receptor was derived from a man aged 18-30 years with active or convalescent COVID-19. This chain joins TRBV9 and TRBJ2-7; 7 bases match TRBD1. The CDR3 region is CASSPGTVYEQYF. Here the CDR3 DNA reads TGTGCCAGCAGCCCAGGGACAGTCTACGAGCAGTACTTC. The variable domain in full, completed from reference TRBV9 and TRBJ2-7, reads DSGVTQTPKHLITATGQRVTLRCSPRSGDLSVYWYQQSLDQGLQFLIQYYNGEERAKGNILERFSAQQFPDLHSELNLSSLELGDSALYFCASSPGTVYEQYFGPGTRLTVT.